The rows below give T cell receptor beta chains drawn from one sample of a study of cytomegalovirus exposure and HLA in healthy donors. The repertoire was sequenced with immunoSEQ multiplex PCR; TCRdb's copy has only in-frame clones and lacks some. The data show roughly 180,000 clones, 65% to 85% seen once. Sequencing input: PBMCs. These receptors all come from a girl between 5 and 17 years old in good health and CMV-seropositive. The CDR3 runs from the conserved cysteine through the conserved F or W. Fields, in order: J gene, V gene, CDR3 protein.

j_gene: TRBJ2-7
v_gene: TRBV30
CDR3aa: CAWTSGSYEQYF

j_gene: TRBJ1-1
v_gene: TRBV18
CDR3aa: CASSTGEGVTEAFF

j_gene: TRBJ2-1
v_gene: TRBV19
CDR3aa: CASSAVRSYNEQFF

j_gene: TRBJ2-7
v_gene: TRBV18
CDR3aa: CASSPLGQWQNEQYF

j_gene: TRBJ2-1
v_gene: TRBV6-6
CDR3aa: CASRFSESSYNEQFF

j_gene: TRBJ2-7
v_gene: TRBV5-1
CDR3aa: CASSPAYEQYF

j_gene: TRBJ1-5
v_gene: TRBV4-1
CDR3aa: CASSSQGALKPQHF

j_gene: TRBJ1-5
v_gene: TRBV27
CDR3aa: CASSLDRGNQPQHF

j_gene: TRBJ1-5
v_gene: TRBV5-1
CDR3aa: CASSLDSSNQPQHF

j_gene: TRBJ1-3
v_gene: TRBV29-1
CDR3aa: CSARGQLSGNTIYF

j_gene: TRBJ2-7
v_gene: TRBV19
CDR3aa: CASSWDNLSYEQYF

j_gene: TRBJ2-3
v_gene: TRBV4-1
CDR3aa: CASASMGQGASDTQYF

j_gene: TRBJ1-2
v_gene: TRBV5-5
CDR3aa: CASSSGQNYGYTF